This T cell receptor beta chain emerged from a study of blood T cell repertoires in COVID-19. For the study at large: The United States, Italy and Spain supplied acute and convalescent COVID-19 samples. Sources were T cells, B-cell-depleted T cells, or PBMCs; the material itself was cDNA or gDNA.

Sequencing was performed with immunoSEQ multiplex PCR; in TCRdb, only in-frame clones are kept and a portion is missing. The sample lists fewer than 250,000 clones; 70% to 90% were seen once. Germline CDR1 PRHDT, CDR2 FYEKMQ (reference sequence). CDR3 length: 15 residues. The junction had 1 base not matched to a gene; V was cut back by 3 bases and J by 3 bases. V is TRBV13 and J is TRBJ1-3; 11 nucleotides align to TRBD1. Material for sequencing was peripheral blood. The sequence was collected from a man over 45 with acute or convalescent COVID-19. CDR3 DNA sequence: TGTGCCAGCAGCTTGGGACAGGGGGTTGGAAACACCATATATTTT. Its protein product is CASSLGQGVGNTIYF.